This T cell receptor beta chain appears in the sequencing data of a study of blood T cell repertoires in COVID-19. For the study at large: Spain, Italy and the United States supplied samples that represented acute and convalescent COVID-19. Sample material is recorded as cDNA or gDNA derived from T cells, B-cell-depleted T cells, or PBMCs.

The CDR3 is 13 amino acids. The germline V gene has CDR1 LNHDA and CDR2 SQIVND (reference sequence). V dropped 5 bases and J dropped 8 bases, with 13 bases sitting between them. Authors' analysis steps: Reference gene primer amplification gave nucleated cell count estimates. Data came from immunoSEQ multiplex PCR; TCRdb stores just in-frame clones and leaves some out. V, J and clone size are those of that table, while D and trimming were read from the DNA. The sample carries some 41,000 clones, approximately 87% recorded once. The sequencing sample was made of peripheral blood. The TCR sequence derives from a human donor in a cohort sampled during active COVID-19. The chain recombines TRBV19 with TRBJ2-4, with a weak D call TRBD1 (6 bases). The CDR3 nucleotides are TGTGCCAGTAGTCCATCCAGGGGAGACATTCAGTACTTC. Translating gives CASSPSRGDIQYF.